The clone carrying this T cell receptor (beta chain) was found a few times. The antigen remains undetermined. The source of the sample is a study of identical twins. Per the germline V gene, CDR1 is KGHDR and CDR2 is SFDVKD. V lost 1 base to trimming and J lost 5 bases, with 12 bases between them. There are 15 residues in the CDR3. TCRdb fed the 5' RACE reads into MiXCR, producing one record per CDR3 protein. The table includes nearly 900,000 distinct CDR3 sequences, 9% to 15% detected once. Study-level points and caveats: Weaker excess sharing between twins was seen in beta out-of-frame sequences. Sequences that were out-of-frame, alpha and twin-shared displayed an excess of low generation probability. Clonotypes of the beta chain that were abundant in cord blood carried fewer insertions (memory repertoires showed none). Models underpredicted monozygotic twin sharing of out-of-frame TCR alpha.

In addition, the sample was reused for a study of yellow fever vaccine responses in identical twins.

Sequencing was done on a sample of PBMCs. The clonotype originates from a woman between 18 and 30 years old in good health. The V gene is TRBV24-1, the J gene TRBJ2-3; no definite D call. The CDR3 bases are TGTGCCACCAGTGATTTCTTACTTGGTGGAGATACGCAGTATTTT. Residues: CATSDFLLGGDTQYF.